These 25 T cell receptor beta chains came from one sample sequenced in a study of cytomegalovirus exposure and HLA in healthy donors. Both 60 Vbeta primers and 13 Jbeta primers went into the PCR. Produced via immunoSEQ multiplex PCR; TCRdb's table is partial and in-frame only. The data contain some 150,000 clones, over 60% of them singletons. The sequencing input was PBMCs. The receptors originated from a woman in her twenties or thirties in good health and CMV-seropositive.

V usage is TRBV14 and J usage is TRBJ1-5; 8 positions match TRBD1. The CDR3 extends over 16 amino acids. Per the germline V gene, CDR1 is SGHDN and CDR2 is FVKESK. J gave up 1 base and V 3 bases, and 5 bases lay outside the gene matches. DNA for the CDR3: TGTGCCAGCAGCCAGACAGGGGCGGCGAGCAATCAGCCCCAGCATTTT. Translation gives CASSQTGAASNQPQHF. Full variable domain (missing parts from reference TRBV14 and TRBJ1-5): EAGVTQFPSHSVIEKGQTVTLRCDPISGHDNLYWYRRVMGKEIKFLLHFVKESKQDESGMPNNRFLAERTGGTYSTLKVQPAELEDSGVYFCASSQTGAASNQPQHFGDGTRLSIL.

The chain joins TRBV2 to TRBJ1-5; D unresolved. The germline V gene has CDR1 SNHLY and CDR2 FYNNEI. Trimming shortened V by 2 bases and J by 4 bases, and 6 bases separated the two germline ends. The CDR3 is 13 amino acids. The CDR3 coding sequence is TGTGCCAGCAGTGAACAGGCGAATCAGCCCCAGCATTTT. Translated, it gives CASSEQANQPQHF.

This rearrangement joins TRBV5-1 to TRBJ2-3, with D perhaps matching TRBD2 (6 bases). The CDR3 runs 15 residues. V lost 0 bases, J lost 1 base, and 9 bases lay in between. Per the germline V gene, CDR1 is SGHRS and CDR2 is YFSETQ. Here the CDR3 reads CASSLGGARTDTQYF. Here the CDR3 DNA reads TGCGCCAGCAGCTTGGGCGGGGCCCGCACAGATACGCAGTATTTT.

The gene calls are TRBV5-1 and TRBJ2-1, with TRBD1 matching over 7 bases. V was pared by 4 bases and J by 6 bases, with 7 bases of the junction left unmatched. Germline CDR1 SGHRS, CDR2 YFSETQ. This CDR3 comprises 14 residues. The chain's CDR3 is CASSPRGQPNEQFF. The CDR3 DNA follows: TGCGCCAGCAGCCCTAGGGGACAGCCCAATGAGCAGTTCTTC.

CDR3 in amino acids: CASSLVTSIQLVEQFF. In DNA form, the CDR3 reads TGTGCCAGCAGCTTGGTCACCTCCATCCAGCTAGTAGAGCAGTTCTTC. This chain links TRBV5-8 with TRBJ2-1; no definite D call. Germline-derived CDR1 and CDR2 are SGHTS and YDEGEE. The CDR3 length is 16 residues. The V gene lost 0 bases and the J gene lost 10 bases, with 20 bases spanning the gap.

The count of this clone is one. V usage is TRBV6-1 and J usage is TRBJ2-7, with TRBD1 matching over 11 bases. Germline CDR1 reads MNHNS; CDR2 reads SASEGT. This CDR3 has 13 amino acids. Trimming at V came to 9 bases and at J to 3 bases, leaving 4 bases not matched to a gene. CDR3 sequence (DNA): TGTGCCAGTGGGACAGGGGGGATCTACGAGCAGTACTTC. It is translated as CASGTGGIYEQYF.

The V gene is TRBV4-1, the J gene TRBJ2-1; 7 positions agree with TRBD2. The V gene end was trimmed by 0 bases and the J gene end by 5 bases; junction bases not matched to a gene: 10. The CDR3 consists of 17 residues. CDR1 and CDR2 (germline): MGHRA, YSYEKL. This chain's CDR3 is CASSQDRSGIGDNEQFF. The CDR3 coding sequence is TGCGCCAGCAGCCAAGATAGAAGCGGGATAGGTGACAATGAGCAGTTCTTC.

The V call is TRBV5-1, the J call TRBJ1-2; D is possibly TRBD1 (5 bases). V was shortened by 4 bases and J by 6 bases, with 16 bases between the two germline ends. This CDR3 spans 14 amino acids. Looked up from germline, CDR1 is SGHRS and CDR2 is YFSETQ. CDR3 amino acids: CASSLDGEGNGYTF. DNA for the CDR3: TGCGCCAGCAGCCTAGACGGGGAGGGGAATGGCTACACCTTC. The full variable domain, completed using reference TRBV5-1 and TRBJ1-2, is KAGVTQTPRYLIKTRGQQVTLSCSPISGHRSVSWYQQTPGQGLQFLFEYFSETQRNKGNFPGRFSGRQFSNSRSEMNVSTLELGDSALYLCASSLDGEGNGYTFGSGTRLTVV.

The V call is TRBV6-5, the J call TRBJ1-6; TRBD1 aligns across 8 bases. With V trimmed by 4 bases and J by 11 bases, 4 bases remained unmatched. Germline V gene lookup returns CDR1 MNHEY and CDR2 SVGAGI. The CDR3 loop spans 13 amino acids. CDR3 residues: CASSSQGATPLHF. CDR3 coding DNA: TGTGCCAGCAGTTCCCAGGGGGCAACACCCCTCCACTTT.

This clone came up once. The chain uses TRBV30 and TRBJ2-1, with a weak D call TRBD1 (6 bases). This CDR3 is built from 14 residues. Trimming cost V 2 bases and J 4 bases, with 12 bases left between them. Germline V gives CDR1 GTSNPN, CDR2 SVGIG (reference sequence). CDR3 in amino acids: CAWSRGSPYNEQFF. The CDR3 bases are TGTGCCTGGAGTAGGGGGTCACCTTACAATGAGCAGTTCTTC.

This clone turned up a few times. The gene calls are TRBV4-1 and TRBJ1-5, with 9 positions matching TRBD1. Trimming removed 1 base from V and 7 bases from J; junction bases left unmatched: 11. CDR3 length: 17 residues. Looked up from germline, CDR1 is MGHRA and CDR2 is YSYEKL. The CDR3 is CASSQVSLGQGKQPQHF. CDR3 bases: TGCGCCAGCAGCCAAGTCTCGTTAGGACAGGGGAAACAGCCCCAGCATTTT.

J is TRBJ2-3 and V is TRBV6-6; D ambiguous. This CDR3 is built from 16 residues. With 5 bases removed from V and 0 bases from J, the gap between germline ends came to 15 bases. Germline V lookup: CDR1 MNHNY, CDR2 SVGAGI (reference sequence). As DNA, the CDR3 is TGTGCCAGCAGTCGGATCCAGGCTATCAGCACAGATACGCAGTATTTT. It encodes CASSRIQAISTDTQYF.

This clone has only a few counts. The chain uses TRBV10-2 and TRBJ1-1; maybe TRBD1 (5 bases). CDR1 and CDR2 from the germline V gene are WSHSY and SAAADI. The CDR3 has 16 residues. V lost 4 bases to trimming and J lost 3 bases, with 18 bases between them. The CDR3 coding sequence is TGCGCCAGCAGTGGTGTCGTCGGCAGGGAAGACACTGAAGCTTTCTTT. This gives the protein CASSGVVGREDTEAFF.

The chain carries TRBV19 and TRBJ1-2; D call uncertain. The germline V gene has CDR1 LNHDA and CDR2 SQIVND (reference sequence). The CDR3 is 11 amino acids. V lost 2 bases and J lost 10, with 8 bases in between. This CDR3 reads CASSIYGDYTF. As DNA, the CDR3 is TGTGCCAGTAGTATATACGGTGACTACACCTTC.

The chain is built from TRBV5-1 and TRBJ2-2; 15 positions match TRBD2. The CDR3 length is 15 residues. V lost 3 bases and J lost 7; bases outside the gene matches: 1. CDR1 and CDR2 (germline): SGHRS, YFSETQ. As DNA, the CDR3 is TGCGCCAGCAGCTGGACTAGCGGGAGGGGCGGGGAGCTGTTTTTT. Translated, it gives CASSWTSGRGGELFF.

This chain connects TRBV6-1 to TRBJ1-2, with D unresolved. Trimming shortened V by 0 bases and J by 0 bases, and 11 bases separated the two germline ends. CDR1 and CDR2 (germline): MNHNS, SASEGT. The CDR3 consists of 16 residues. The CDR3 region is CASSEAGAASNYGYTF. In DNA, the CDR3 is TGTGCCAGCAGTGAAGCGGGAGCCGCCTCTAACTATGGCTACACCTTC.

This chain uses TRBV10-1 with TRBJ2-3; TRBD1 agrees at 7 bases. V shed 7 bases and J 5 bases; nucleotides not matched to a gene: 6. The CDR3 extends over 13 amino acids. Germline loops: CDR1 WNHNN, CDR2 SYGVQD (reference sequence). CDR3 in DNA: TGCGCCAGCAACGGACAGGTGGGAGATACGCAGTATTTT. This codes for CASNGQVGDTQYF.

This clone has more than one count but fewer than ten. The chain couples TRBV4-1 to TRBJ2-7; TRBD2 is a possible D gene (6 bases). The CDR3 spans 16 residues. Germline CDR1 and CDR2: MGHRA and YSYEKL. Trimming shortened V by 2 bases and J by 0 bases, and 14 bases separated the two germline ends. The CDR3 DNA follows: TGCGCCAGCAGCCAAAGGTCGGGCGGGGTCTCCTACGAGCAGTACTTC. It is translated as CASSQRSGGVSYEQYF.

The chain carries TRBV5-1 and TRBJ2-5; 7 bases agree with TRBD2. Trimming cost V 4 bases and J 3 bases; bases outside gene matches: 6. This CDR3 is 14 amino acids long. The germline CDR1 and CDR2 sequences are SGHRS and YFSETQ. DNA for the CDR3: TGCGCCAGCAGCCGTCTAGCGGAAGAAGAGACCCAGTACTTC. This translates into CASSRLAEEETQYF.

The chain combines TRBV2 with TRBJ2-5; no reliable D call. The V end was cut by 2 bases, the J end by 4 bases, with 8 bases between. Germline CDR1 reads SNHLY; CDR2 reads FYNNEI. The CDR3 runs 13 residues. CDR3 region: CASSERRGETQYF. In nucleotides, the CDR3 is TGTGCCAGCAGTGAAAGGAGAGGAGAGACCCAGTACTTC.

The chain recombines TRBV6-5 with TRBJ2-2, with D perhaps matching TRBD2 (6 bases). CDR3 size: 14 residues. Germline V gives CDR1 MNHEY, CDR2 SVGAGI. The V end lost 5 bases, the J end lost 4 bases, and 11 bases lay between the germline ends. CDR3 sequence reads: CASSLRAGTGELFF. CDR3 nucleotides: TGTGCCAGCAGTCTTCGAGCGGGCACCGGGGAGCTGTTTTTT.

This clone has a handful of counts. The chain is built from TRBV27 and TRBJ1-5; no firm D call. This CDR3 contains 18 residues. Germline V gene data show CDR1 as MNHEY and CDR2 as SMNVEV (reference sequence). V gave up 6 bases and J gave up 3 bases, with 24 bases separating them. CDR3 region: CASRRKRAGGLLNQPQHF. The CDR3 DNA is TGTGCCAGCAGGCGAAAGAGGGCGGGAGGTCTCCTCAATCAGCCCCAGCATTTT.

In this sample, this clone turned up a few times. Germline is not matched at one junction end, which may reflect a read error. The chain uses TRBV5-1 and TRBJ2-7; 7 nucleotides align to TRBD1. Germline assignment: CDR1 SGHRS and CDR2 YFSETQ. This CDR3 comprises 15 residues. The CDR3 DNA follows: TGTGCCAGCAGCCTAACAACAGGGGTAGGTGACGAGCAGTACTTC. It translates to CASSLTTGVGDEQYF.

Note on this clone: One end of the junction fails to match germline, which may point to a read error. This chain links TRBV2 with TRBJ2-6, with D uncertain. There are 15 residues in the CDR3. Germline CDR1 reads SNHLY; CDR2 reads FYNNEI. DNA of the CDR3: TGTGCCAGCACCCCCAGTCCCTCTTGGGCCAACGTCCTGACTTTC. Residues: CASTPSPSWANVLTF.

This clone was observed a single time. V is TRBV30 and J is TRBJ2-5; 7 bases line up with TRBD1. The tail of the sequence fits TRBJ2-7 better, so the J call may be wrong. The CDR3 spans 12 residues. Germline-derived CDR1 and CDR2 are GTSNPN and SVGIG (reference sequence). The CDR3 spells CAWGQEYYEQYF. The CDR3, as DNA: TGTGCCTGGGGACAGGAGTACTACGAGCAGTACTTC.